The clone carrying this T cell receptor (beta chain) was seen many times. Time point indicated: newly diagnosed GD, antithyroid drugs for less than 3 months. Making the TCR library involved RNA that had been extracted from PBMCs. These data come from a study of regulatory T cells in long-lasting Graves disease. The germline V gene has CDR1 SGHKS and CDR2 YYEKEE (reference sequence). V was clipped by 4 bases and J by 2 bases, with 23 bases between them. The CDR3 runs to 18 residues. Both iRepertoire HTBI primers and Arm-PCR of CDR3 regions were used to build the TCR beta libraries. Via MiXCR, TCRdb re-called the multiplex PCR reads, giving one row per CDR3 protein. The sample records around 400,000 distinct CDR3 sequences, roughly a sixth being singletons.

This clonotype originated in a female donor with Graves disease. This specimen consisted of peripheral blood mononuclear cells (PBMCs), obtained at new diagnosis, from a patient treated with antithyroid drugs. The chain joins TRBV5-5 to TRBJ2-3; D gene ambiguous. The CDR3 nucleotides read TGTGCCAGCAGCCAACGAACAGCTACCTTTCCTATCACAGATACGCAGTATTTT. Protein sequence: CASSQRTATFPITDTQYF.